The present TCR beta chain was sequenced within a study of blood T cell repertoires in COVID-19. Trimming cost V 5 bases and J 5 bases; bases outside gene matches: 10. In germline, CDR1 is SGHVS, CDR2 FNYEAQ. CDR3 length: 16 amino acids. Clones were read by immunoSEQ multiplex PCR, and TCRdb kept only the in-frame ones, dropping some. The sample carries around 500,000 clones, around nine tenths recorded once. Participants spanned ages about 18 to 100 years and resided in about 25 US areas. Membership in each cohort depended on participant-reported clinical history. Two negative PCRs, clearance, or symptom resolution were required of recovered Cohort 3 donors.

The specimen sequenced was PBMCs or T cells enriched from blood (not recorded which). This chain connects TRBV7-6 to TRBJ2-2; TRBD2 matches at 8 bases. This sequence originates from a woman in her fifties or sixties who had recovered from COVID-19. As DNA, the CDR3 is TGTGCCAGCAGCCGCCTGGGAGCGGGGGATACCGGGGAGCTGTTTTTT. Its protein product is CASSRLGAGDTGELFF. The whole variable domain, filled in from reference TRBV7-6 and TRBJ2-2, reads GAGVSQSPRYKVTKRGQDVALRCDPISGHVSLYWYRQALGQGPEFLTYFNYEAQQDKSGLPNDRFSAERPEGSISTLTIQRTEQRDSAMYRCASSRLGAGDTGELFFGEGSRLTVL.